A single T cell receptor (beta chain) is shown here with its context. Its target is not known. The V end was cut by 11 bases, the J end by 0 bases, with 10 bases between. CDR1 is MNHNS, CDR2 SASEGT, per germline. The CDR3 is 12 amino acids. The T cells that were sequenced for TCR beta were CD8+ and CD4+ cells from blood. In the multiple sclerosis control group, patients were treatment-naive and had stable or active relapsing-remitting disease. Reverse transcription of roughly 0.5 to 1 ug RNA was carried out with random hexamers. The CDR3 of TCR beta was amplified by immunoSEQ multiplex PCR across 54 Vbeta and 13 Jbeta. Each CDR3 protein is one row after TCRdb ran MiXCR on the immunoSEQ multiplex PCR reads. The profile shows hundreds of thousands of distinct CDR3 sequences, 90% to 95% of them singletons. This specimen comes from a study of CD8 T cells in Susac syndrome. Notes on the study in general: An acknowledgment was made by the study that its TCR sequencing and HLA analysis involved relatively few individuals.

This sequence originates from a human donor with multiple sclerosis. Sequences were obtained from CD4+ T cells from PBMCs. This sequence joins TRBV6-1 and TRBJ1-1; no reliable D call. DNA of the CDR3: TGTGCCTTACGGACGGTGAACACTGAAGCTTTCTTT. It codes for CALRTVNTEAFF.